The clone carrying this TCR beta chain has only a few counts. The sample is drawn from a study of blood T cell repertoires in COVID-19. Generated by immunoSEQ multiplex PCR, the TCRdb table keeps only in-frame clones and is missing some. The table lists about 50,000 clones, around 87% of them singletons. This CDR3 has 12 amino acids. J lost 9 bases, V lost 5 bases, and 4 bases had no gene match. Germline CDR1 and CDR2: MNHEY and SVGAGI. The sample comprised peripheral blood. The sequence was obtained from a man aged 35-49 years with active COVID-19. The V and J genes are TRBV6-5 and TRBJ2-1; TRBD2 agrees at 7 bases. CDR3 sequence reads: CASSLIAGEQFF. CDR3 coding DNA: TGTGCCAGCAGTCTGATAGCGGGTGAGCAGTTCTTC.